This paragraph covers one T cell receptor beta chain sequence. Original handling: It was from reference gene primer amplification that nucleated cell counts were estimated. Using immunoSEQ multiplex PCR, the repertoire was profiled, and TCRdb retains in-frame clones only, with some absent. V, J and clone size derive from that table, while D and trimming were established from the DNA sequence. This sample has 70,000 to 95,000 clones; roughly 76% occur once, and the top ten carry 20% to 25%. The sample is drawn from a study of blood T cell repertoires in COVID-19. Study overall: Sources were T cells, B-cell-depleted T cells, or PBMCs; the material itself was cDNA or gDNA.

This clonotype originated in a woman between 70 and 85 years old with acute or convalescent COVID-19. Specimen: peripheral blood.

The CDR3 coding sequence is TGTGCCAGCAACCTCAGGGAGACCCAGTACTTC. It codes for CASNLRETQYF. This chain connects TRBV28 to TRBJ2-5; no clear D gene. Per the germline V gene, CDR1 is MDHEN and CDR2 is SYDVKM. This CDR3 has 11 amino acids. The ends were cut back, 7 bases at V and 5 bases at J, with 8 bases in the middle.